The 8 T cell receptor beta chains reported below all come from one sample, sequenced in a study of CD8+ T cells in alopecia areata. RNA, once extracted, was reverse transcribed into cDNA for use as the sequencing template. The protocol was immunoSEQ multiplex PCR, while the TCRdb copy is restricted to in-frame clones and leaves out a portion. The profile covers roughly 130,000 clones, with about 57% appearing a single time and 4.5% taken by the ten largest. This material consisted of CD4+ T cells sorted from blood, taken at week 0. The receptors here all came from a human donor with alopecia areata.

J is TRBJ2-7 and V is TRBV5-1; TRBD1 agrees at 7 bases. This CDR3 has 14 residues. The germline V gene has CDR1 SGHRS and CDR2 YFSETQ. Trimming at V came to 2 bases and at J to 7 bases, leaving 9 bases not matched to a gene. The DNA of the CDR3 is TGCGCCAGCAGCTTTGGGACAGCCGTGACGGAGCAGTACTTC. Protein: CASSFGTAVTEQYF.

The chain carries TRBV7-9 and TRBJ1-6; D is ambiguous. The CDR3 sequence is 15 residues long. Deletions cut 5 bases from V and 2 bases from J, with 10 bases between. CDR1 and CDR2 from the germline V gene are SEHNR and FQNEAQ (reference sequence). Written as DNA, the CDR3 is TGTGCCAGCAGCCTCGGTCCGACCTATAATTCACCCCTCCACTTT. It yields the protein CASSLGPTYNSPLHF.

This clone was seen a few times. The junction departs from germline at one end; a sequencing error may be responsible. The chain combines TRBV5-1 with TRBJ2-5; 7 bases are a match to TRBD1. The CDR3 extends over 13 amino acids. Germline lookup yields CDR1 SGHRS and CDR2 YFSETQ. The CDR3 nucleotides are TGCGCCAGCAGCTTGGTTGGGACGGACAGGCATCACTTC. Its protein product is CASSLVGTDRHHF.

This clone has only a few counts. The chain links TRBV7-2 to TRBJ1-4; no definite D call. The CDR3 extends over 16 amino acids. Germline CDR1 and CDR2: SGHTA and FQGNSA. V was pared by 2 bases and J by 4 bases, with 14 bases between. CDR3 region: CASSLFTGLGNEKLFF. CDR3 nucleotides: TGTGCCAGCAGCTTATTCACGGGTTTGGGTAATGAAAAACTGTTTTTT.

This clone was seen a few times. The same CDR3 arises from other DNA sequences in this sample as well. The V gene is TRBV4-1, the J gene TRBJ1-2; D possibly corresponds to TRBD1 (5 bases). V lost 5 bases and J lost 2, with 12 bases in between. The CDR3 length is 14 residues. Germline CDR1 reads MGHRA; CDR2 reads YSYEKL. The CDR3 protein is CASSTRQPNYGYTF. CDR3 bases: TGCGCCAGCAGCACTCGACAGCCAAACTATGGCTACACCTTC.

V usage is TRBV5-1 and J usage is TRBJ2-3, with D perhaps being TRBD1 or TRBD2 (6 bases each). The germline V and J ends were trimmed by 0 bases and 4 bases, with 12 bases remaining between them. The CDR3 spans 15 residues. Germline loops: CDR1 SGHRS, CDR2 YFSETQ. CDR3 in amino acids: CASSLELAGADTQYF. Written as DNA, the CDR3 is TGCGCCAGCAGCTTGGAACTAGCAGGGGCAGATACGCAGTATTTT.

The gene calls are TRBV20-1 and TRBJ1-1; tentatively, D is TRBD1 (5 bases). V shed 7 bases and J shed 11 bases, with 17 bases lying between them. CDR3 length: 11 amino acids. In germline, CDR1 is DFQATT, CDR2 SNEGSKA (reference sequence). CDR3: CSGAGKNSAFF. The CDR3 region has the DNA TGCAGTGGGGCAGGGAAGAACTCGGCTTTCTTT.

The V gene is TRBV30, the J gene TRBJ2-1; TRBD2 might be the D (5 bases). The CDR3 contains 13 residues. Germline V gene data show CDR1 as GTSNPN and CDR2 as SVGIG (reference sequence). V dropped 2 bases and J dropped 9 bases, with 14 bases sitting between them. DNA of the CDR3: TGTGCCTGGAGTCTGCTAGAACGGGGTGAGCAGTTCTTC. Translated, it gives CAWSLLERGEQFF.